Listed below are T cell receptor beta chains from one sample, sequenced in a study of post-analysis software for immune sequencing data. TCRdb itself ran the PCR reads through MiXCR, one entry per CDR3 protein. The table shows some 450,000 distinct CDR3 sequences, with 45% occurring only once. The source material was blood. The source is a girl between 10 and 17 years old with multiple sclerosis. Each CDR3 is given without its conserved first and last residue.

V	J	length	CDR3
TRBV18	TRBJ1-4	12	ASSGASDNEKLF
TRBV12-3/TRBV12-4	TRBJ2-3	10	ASGREGDTQY
TRBV7-8	TRBJ1-2	12	ASSLGIGVYGYT
TRBV20-1	TRBJ2-1	14	SARTLGTPRGGEQF
TRBV9	TRBJ2-1	14	ASSATGGAGYNEQF
TRBV27	TRBJ1-2	13	ASRKTPGQMDGYT
TRBV15	TRBJ2-3	13	ATTTSGRPTDTQY
TRBV5-1	TRBJ2-1	15	ASSPIITSGRGNEQF
TRBV29-1	TRBJ2-5	12	SVASGSEWFEQY
TRBV29-1	TRBJ2-7	12	SVKGTAANYEQY
TRBV20-1	TRBJ2-7	8	SAYRDEQY
TRBV10-3	-	12	AISLRDRGYEQY
TRBV6-6	TRBJ2-1	10	ASSYSASEQF
TRBV5-4	TRBJ2-3	13	ATRTSGISTDTQY
TRBV4-2	TRBJ2-1	15	ASSQDYARWGYNEQF
TRBV10-3	TRBJ2-3	14	AIGLSGGERSDTQY
TRBV6-1	TRBJ2-1	13	ASTSAGVGGDEQF
TRBV20-1	TRBJ2-5	14	SARDLWDRIQETQY
TRBV5-1	TRBJ2-1	14	ASSLEVAGVGNEQF
TRBV7-8	TRBJ2-7	12	ASMPLEDSYEQY
TRBV5-1	TRBJ2-1	16	ASSLRLAGVGTYNEQF
TRBV9	TRBJ2-1	13	ASSVGSRAYNEQF